Listed below are T cell receptor beta chains from one sample, sequenced in a study of T cells after yellow fever vaccination. TCRdb re-derived calls from the 5' RACE reads in MiXCR, one entry per CDR3 protein. The sample comprises around 72,000 distinct CDR3 sequences, about 7.2% of which are singletons, and more than 25% rests with the top ten. The sequencing used CD8+ T cells sorted from PBMCs, collected roughly 10 days after the first yellow fever vaccination. The origin of the receptors is a man aged 18-30 years who received the YFV17D yellow fever vaccine. Each CDR3 is given with its conserved first and last residue. A D gene is named only where the DNA matches it firmly. A row's size may be missing; if present it is once, few, many or a size class.

TRBJ2-2 TRBD1 many TRBV28 TGTGCCAGCAGTTTTCTCGTGCAGGGGGCCGGGGAGCTGTTTTTT CASSFLVQGAGELFF
TRBJ2-2 TRBD2 many TRBV9 TGTGCCAGCAGCGTAGACAGCGGGGGGCCCACCGGGGAGCTGTTTTTT CASSVDSGGPTGELFF
TRBJ2-5 . few TRBV4-1 TGCGCCAGCAGCCAAGATGAGGCAACTAATCAAGAGACCCAGTACTTC CASSQDEATNQETQYF
TRBJ1-4 TRBD1 few TRBV12-3/TRBV12-4 TGTGCCAGCAGTTTGGGCTACAGGGGGAATGAAAAACTGTTTTTT CASSLGYRGNEKLFF
TRBJ1-1 . few TRBV9 TGTGCCAGCAGCGACCTGCGCCGGGGGAACACTGAAGCTTTCTTT CASSDLRRGNTEAFF
TRBJ2-7 TRBD2 . TRBV2 TGTGCCAGCAGTATAGCGGGGGGGCCCTACGAGCAGTACTTC CASSIAGGPYEQYF
TRBJ2-2 TRBD1 many TRBV4-1 TGCGCCAGCAGCCAAGCCCAGCCGACAGGGGGTTACACCGGGGAGCTGTTTTTT CASSQAQPTGGYTGELFF
TRBJ1-6 TRBD1 many TRBV15 TGTGCCACCAGCCGCTGGGACAGACCTAATTCACCCCTCCACTTT CATSRWDRPNSPLHF
TRBJ2-2 . . TRBV7-9 TGTGCCAGCAGCGGGGTGACAGGTCTCCGCACCGGGGAGCTGTTTTTT CASSGVTGLRTGELFF
TRBJ2-7 . many TRBV7-2 TGTGCCAGCAGCTTAGGAAGCAGGGGGGACAACGAGCAGTACTTC CASSLGSRGDNEQYF
TRBJ2-1 . . TRBV11-2 TGTGCCAGCAGCTTAAGCTACTTACAGGTGCGGCGAAATTACAATGAGCAGTTCTTC CASSLSYLQVRRNYNEQFF
TRBJ1-1 . few TRBV12-3/TRBV12-4 TGTGCCAGCAGGGACCTCATGAACACTGAAGCTTTCTTT CASRDLMNTEAFF
TRBJ2-2 . few TRBV5-1 TGCGCCAGCAGCTTCGATTTGGGCGGAACGAACACCGGGGAGCTGTTTTTT CASSFDLGGTNTGELFF
TRBJ2-7 TRBD1 . TRBV6-1 TGTGCCAGCACCACCCCTCGTGAGGACAGGGGCTACGAGCAGTACTTC CASTTPREDRGYEQYF
TRBJ1-2 . . TRBV4-1 TGCGCCAGCAGCCAAGAACCCGCCCGCGGGTATGGCTACACCTTC CASSQEPARGYGYTF
TRBJ1-1 . few TRBV7-3 TGTGCCAGCAGCTCCTCCGGGTCGAACACTGAAGCTTTCTTT CASSSSGSNTEAFF
TRBJ2-3 TRBD2 many TRBV4-1 TGCGCCAGCAGCCAACCGGGACTAGCGGGGGGGCTGGGCACAGATACGCAGTATTTT CASSQPGLAGGLGTDTQYF
TRBJ2-6 . . TRBV6-2/TRBV6-3 TGTGCCAGCAGTGGAACTAGGACTGCTGGGGCCAACGTCCTGACTTTC CASSGTRTAGANVLTF
TRBJ2-1 . many TRBV6-2/TRBV6-3 TGTGCCAGCAGAGGGGGGGGGAATGAGCAGTTCTTC CASRGGGNEQFF
TRBJ2-5 . . TRBV7-6 TGTGCCAGCAGCCTGGGAGCGGAGACCCCGGAGACCCAGTACTTC CASSLGAETPETQYF
TRBJ1-5 . many TRBV20-1 TGCAGTGCTAGAGGGGTCGGTCAGCCCCAGCATTTT CSARGVGQPQHF
TRBJ2-5 . many TRBV10-3 TGTGCCACCTTGGATCCGGGGGTGGGAGAGACCCAGTACTTC CATLDPGVGETQYF
TRBJ1-2 . many TRBV5-1 TGCGCCAGCAGCTCCACCCCGACAGGCGCTAACTATGGCTACACCTTC CASSSTPTGANYGYTF
TRBJ1-2 . few TRBV7-2 TGTGCCAGCAGCTTAGCTGGGTCCGCCCGGGGGTTGGGCTACACCTTC CASSLAGSARGLGYTF
TRBJ2-2 . few TRBV9 TGTGCCAGCAGCGTAGAAGGGCAGATTTGGGACGGGGAGCTGTTTTTT CASSVEGQIWDGELFF
TRBJ1-2 . many TRBV27 TGTGCCAGCAGGGAGGGCCCGACCTATGGCTACACCTTC CASREGPTYGYTF
TRBJ1-5 . . TRBV7-8 TGTGCCAGCAGCTTAGTAGGGTCATTACCTCAGCCCCAGCATTTT CASSLVGSLPQPQHF
TRBJ2-6 TRBD2 . TRBV7-8 TGTGCCAGCAGCTCCCGGGCGGCTAGCGGCAGCTCTGGGGCCAACGTCCTGACTTTC CASSSRAASGSSGANVLTF
TRBJ2-1 . . TRBV2 TGTGCCAGCGTACGACGGGGATTCAATGAGCAGTTCTTC CASVRRGFNEQFF
TRBJ2-2 . many TRBV6-1 TGTGCCAGCTGGGATACTTGGAACACCGGGGAGCTGTTTTTT CASWDTWNTGELFF
TRBJ1-6 . few TRBV7-2 TGTGCCAGCAGTCGAATATCGCCGAATTCACCCCTCCACTTT CASSRISPNSPLHF
TRBJ2-2 TRBD2 . TRBV6-1 TGTGCCAGCAGTGAATCCAGAATTAACACTAGCGGGGGGCCTAACACCGGGGAGCTGTTTTTT CASSESRINTSGGPNTGELFF
TRBJ2-2 TRBD2 many TRBV4-2 TGTGCCAGCAGCCTATCTAGCGGGGGGGATATGAACACCGGGGAGCTGTTTTTT CASSLSSGGDMNTGELFF
TRBJ2-1 . many TRBV4-1 TGCGCCAGCAGCCAAGTTTTACTTAGTGTACACCAAGGAGAGCAGTTCTTC CASSQVLLSVHQGEQFF
TRBJ2-1 . many TRBV9 TGTGCCAGCAGCGTAGAGGGATTACCCTACAATGAGCAGTTCTTC CASSVEGLPYNEQFF
TRBJ2-5 TRBD2 many TRBV6-5 TGTGCCAGCAGTTCTTGGACTAGTCGGGAGACCCAGTACTTC CASSSWTSRETQYF
TRBJ1-5 . few TRBV7-6 TGTGCCAGCAGCTTTGGGAAAGGTAGCAATCAGCCCCAGCATTTT CASSFGKGSNQPQHF
TRBJ1-4 . many TRBV29-1 TGCAGCGTTGAGCTCGAAGGGGGAAAACTGTTTTTT CSVELEGGKLFF
TRBJ1-1 TRBD1 few TRBV4-2 TGTGCCAGCAGCCTTTCCACACAGGGGGCGGGAGACACTGAAGCTTTCTTT CASSLSTQGAGDTEAFF
TRBJ2-6 . . TRBV9 TGTGCCAGCAGCGTAGAAGGGAGCCGCTCTGGGGCCAACGTCCTGACTTTC CASSVEGSRSGANVLTF
TRBJ1-1 . . TRBV25-1 TGTGCCAGCAGCGCCTACGTAGGGCAGGGACCGAACACTGAAGCTTTCTTT CASSAYVGQGPNTEAFF
TRBJ2-3 . many TRBV27 TGTGCCAGCAGTTTACGGGGGGCCTCAGATACGCAGTATTTT CASSLRGASDTQYF
TRBJ1-4 TRBD1 few TRBV23-1 TGCGCCAGCAGTCAAGGAGAACCGGGACAGTTTAATGAAAAACTGTTTTTT CASSQGEPGQFNEKLFF
TRBJ2-3 TRBD1 many TRBV5-8 TGTGCCAGCAGCTCAGGCCAGGGGGCAGATACGCAGTATTTT CASSSGQGADTQYF
TRBJ1-2 TRBD1 . TRBV4-3 TGCGCCAGCAGCCAGCAAGTCACGGGACAGGGGGCATATGGCTACACCTTC CASSQQVTGQGAYGYTF
TRBJ1-1 . . TRBV12-5 TGTGCTTGTGGTTTTATGGCAGGGGCGACGGGGGCGGGCACTGAAGCTTTCTTT CACGFMAGATGAGTEAFF